The source of this T cell receptor (beta chain) is a study of breast tumors, draining lymph nodes, adjacent tissues. Notes on the study in general: Compared with lymph nodes, tumors were less diverse; compared with nontumor tissue, more. Compared with basal-like, luminal-like tumors shared significantly more repertoire with nontumor tissue. Data fit most tumor T cells coming from lymph node, expanding in tumor. Tumor T cell lymph node origin was a supported hypothesis, not proven.

Germline-derived CDR1 and CDR2 are SGHTA and FQGNSA. The CDR3 is 18 residues long. V was clipped by 1 base and J by 4 bases; unmatched bases: 8. Samples came from axillary lymph nodes draining the breast cancer. MiXCR, applied by TCRdb to the multiplex PCR reads, yields one record per CDR3 protein. Of around 170,000 distinct CDR3 sequences in the sample, 30% to 35% were seen once. This clonotype was counted many times. The antigen remains undetermined. The chain carries TRBV7-2 and TRBJ2-1, with 12 bases aligning to TRBD2. Sequences were obtained from axillary lymph node tissue. The TCR comes from a female donor with breast cancer. Some clones in this sample may be carry-over from other donors' samples. DNA for the CDR3: TGTGCCAGCAGCTTAGTCACTAGCGGGGGGTCGCTATACAATGAGCAGTTCTTC. It codes for CASSLVTSGGSLYNEQFF.